The 31 T cell receptor beta chains listed next were all sequenced from one sample in a study of T cells in Graves' hyperthyroidism and ophthalmopathy (dated by TCRdb to between 2017 and 2020). Libraries were constructed by multiplex PCR. For sequencing, an Illumina HiSeq 2000 was employed. Amplification of TCR beta CDR3 regions was carried out from RNA transcripts. The TCR CDR3 was subjected to a first round of RT-PCR using the HTBI primer set and the Qiagen OneStep RT-PCR kit. TCRdb reprocessed the public reads (quality trimming at Q25 with fastp, clone calling with MiXCR) and kept in-frame beta chains. Each CDR3 protein gets just one entry, which takes the most common genes and DNA from the rows behind it. The sample table holds around 700,000 distinct CDR3 sequences, of which about 35% were seen once. The ten largest make up less than 35% of the sample. Source material: blood. The receptors stem from a woman aged 40 to 49 with Graves' hyperthyroidism.

There are many counts of this clonotype. The CDR3 coding sequence is TGTGCCAGTTCCCAGGGTATGAGACAGCCCCAGCATTTT. Residues: CASSQGMRQPQHF. The V and J genes are TRBV19 and TRBJ1-5; a weak D match, TRBD1 (5 bases). The CDR3 totals 13 residues. Germline values: CDR1 LNHDA, CDR2 SQIVND (reference sequence). V was cut by 8 bases and J by 7 bases, with 15 bases left in between.

This clonotype was observed many times. The chain's CDR3 is CASTWGSSGGYEQYF. The CDR3 bases are TGTGCCAGCACTTGGGGGTCTAGCGGAGGCTACGAGCAGTACTTC. The chain links TRBV14 to TRBJ2-7; 7 nucleotides align to TRBD2. Losses at the gene ends were 7 bases for V and 3 bases for J; bases not matched to a gene: 12. Germline values: CDR1 SGHDN, CDR2 FVKESK. The CDR3 has 15 amino acids.

This clonotype was counted a single time. The chain employs TRBV12-3 or TRBV12-4 and TRBJ2-1; D possibly uses TRBD1 or TRBD2 (5 bases each). V gave up 9 bases and J gave up 7 bases, with 22 bases separating them. This CDR3 region has 15 residues. CDR3 region: CASSRDRVMWNEQFF. CDR3 DNA: TGTGCCAGTTCCCGGGACCGAGTTATGTGGAATGAGCAGTTCTTC.

The genes are TRBV3-1 and TRBJ2-7; possible D gene TRBD2, 6 bases. The V gene lost 0 bases and the J gene lost 5 bases, with 14 bases spanning the gap. Germline loops: CDR1 LGHDT, CDR2 YNNKEL (reference sequence). The CDR3 extends over 15 amino acids. CDR3 coding DNA: TGTGCCAGCAGCCAAGATTGGCGGGATTTCGACGAGCAGTACTTC. Residues: CASSQDWRDFDEQYF.

This clonotype showed up just a few times. The chain carries TRBV19 and TRBJ2-7; the D call may be TRBD1 or TRBD2 (5 bases each). Germline assignment: CDR1 LNHDA and CDR2 SQIVND (reference sequence). The germline V and J ends were trimmed by 3 bases and 2 bases, with 14 bases remaining between them. CDR3 length: 15 amino acids. The DNA for the CDR3 is TGTGCCAGTAGTATCTTTCTCCGGGGCCCCTACGAGCAGTACTTC. Encoded protein: CASSIFLRGPYEQYF.

The table lists this clonotype with a few counts. V is TRBV9 and J is TRBJ2-2; a weak D match, TRBD1 (6 bases). V lost 3 bases, J lost 1 base, and 22 bases lay in between. The V gene's germline CDR1 is SGDLS and CDR2 YYNGEE. The CDR3 contains 19 residues. DNA of the CDR3: TGTGCCAGCAGCGCCCGCCCCCTACAGGGCAGCATGAACACCGGGGAGCTGTTTTTT. It specifies CASSARPLQGSMNTGELFF.

This chain links TRBV6-5 with TRBJ1-2; 10 nucleotides line up with TRBD1. The CDR3 is 15 amino acids. Trimming cost V 5 bases and J 6 bases; bases outside gene matches: 9. From germline, CDR1 is MNHEY and CDR2 SVGAGI. CDR3 nucleotides: TGTGCCAGCAGTCACGACAGGGGGCAAACGGATGGCTACACCTTC. This sequence encodes CASSHDRGQTDGYTF.

This clonotype came up many times. V is TRBV7-9 and J is TRBJ2-7, with a tentative D call TRBD2 (6 bases). The V gene's germline CDR1 is SEHNR and CDR2 FQNEAQ (reference sequence). V lost 3 bases and J lost 0, with 9 bases in between. CDR3 size: 14 residues. The chain's CDR3 is CASSFPGSSYEQYF. The CDR3 coding sequence is TGTGCCAGCAGCTTCCCCGGGAGCTCCTACGAGCAGTACTTC.

This clonotype was counted only a few times. This chain connects TRBV7-3 to TRBJ1-1; D gene ambiguous. From germline, CDR1 is SGHTA and CDR2 FQGTGA. The V and J ends lost 5 bases and 3 bases respectively, with 13 bases between them. The CDR3 runs 14 residues. As DNA, the CDR3 is TGTGCCAGCAGCCCCCCGCCACATTACACTGAAGCTTTCTTT. It specifies CASSPPPHYTEAFF.

Note on this clonotype: The junction differs from germline at one of its ends, possibly a read error. The genes are TRBV6-1 and TRBJ2-7, with D possibly being TRBD2 (6 bases). Germline CDR1 MNHNS, CDR2 SASEGT. The CDR3 runs to 14 residues. CDR3 DNA: TGTGCCGGCAGTCCTCCGGAGGGAGTCCGCGAGCAGTACTTC. It translates to CAGSPPEGVREQYF.

The table lists this clonotype with a few counts. The J gene is TRBJ1-1, the V gene TRBV10-3; no reliable D call. This CDR3 comprises 15 residues. The germline CDR1 and CDR2 sequences are ENHRY and SYGVKD. Trimming stripped 5 bases from V and 6 bases from J, with 19 bases between. DNA for the CDR3: TGTGCCATCAGTTACCGTCCGACACCTCTCGCTGAAGCTTTCTTT. It translates to CAISYRPTPLAEAFF.

The chain has TRBV27 and TRBJ1-1; D call uncertain. The CDR3 length is 13 residues. The V gene lost 2 bases and the J gene lost 6 bases, with 10 bases spanning the gap. CDR1 MNHEY and CDR2 SMNVEV come from the germline V gene (reference sequence). CDR3 amino acids: CASSLKGIPEAFF. The CDR3 bases are TGTGCCAGCAGTTTAAAAGGAATACCTGAAGCTTTCTTT.

The gene calls are TRBV25-1 and TRBJ1-2; D is unresolved. In germline, CDR1 is MGHDK, CDR2 SYGVNS. The CDR3 totals 15 residues. Trimming pared 3 bases from V and 3 bases from J, leaving 14 bases between. The CDR3 reads CASSDLGLADYGYTF. CDR3 DNA sequence: TGTGCCAGCAGTGACTTAGGTCTGGCGGACTATGGCTACACCTTC.

This clonotype came up many times. The chain carries TRBV4-2 and TRBJ2-7; D not certain. Germline CDR1 LGHNA, CDR2 YNFKEQ. The CDR3 covers 12 residues. Trimming pared 1 base from V and 2 bases from J, leaving 3 bases between. This CDR3 is CASSQGTYEQYF. CDR3 nucleotides: TGTGCCAGCAGCCAAGGGACCTACGAGCAGTACTTC.

This clonotype was recorded only once. The chain employs TRBV24-1 and TRBJ2-2; D is possibly TRBD1 (6 bases). V was pared by 6 bases and J by 7 bases, with 8 bases between. This CDR3 has 12 amino acids. Germline CDR1 reads KGHDR; CDR2 reads SFDVKD. The CDR3 region is CATSYRDGELFF. Here the CDR3 DNA reads TGTGCCACCAGTTACAGGGACGGGGAGCTGTTTTTT.

This clonotype was counted at least ten times. The V gene is TRBV15, the J gene TRBJ1-3; D might be TRBD1 (6 bases). The V gene's germline CDR1 is LNHNV and CDR2 YYDKDF (reference sequence). V lost 1 base and J lost 4, with 11 bases in between. This CDR3 has 15 amino acids. CDR3 DNA sequence: TGTGCCACCAGCAGAGCTCGGGGGCTCGGAAACACCATATATTTT. Its protein product is CATSRARGLGNTIYF.

CDR3 nucleotides: TGTGCCAGCAGCTTAAGAGGGAGGAGGGCTGGAAACACCATATATTTT. This sequence encodes CASSLRGRRAGNTIYF. This rearrangement joins TRBV7-2 to TRBJ1-3; D remains unclear. V dropped 2 bases and J dropped 2 bases, with 13 bases sitting between them. This CDR3 has 16 residues. CDR1 and CDR2 (germline): SGHTA, FQGNSA.

The rearrangement links TRBV6-5 to TRBJ2-7; no clear D gene. In germline, CDR1 is MNHEY, CDR2 SVGAGI. The CDR3 has 14 residues. The ends were cut back, 0 bases at V and 4 bases at J, with 10 bases in the middle. CDR3 sequence reads: CASSYSKVVYEQYF. Written as DNA, the CDR3 is TGTGCCAGCAGTTACTCGAAGGTCGTTTACGAGCAGTACTTC.

V gene TRBV10-3 combines with J gene TRBJ1-5, with D perhaps TRBD1 (6 bases). The CDR3 runs to 15 residues. Germline V gene sequence: CDR1 ENHRY, CDR2 SYGVKD. V shed 10 bases and J shed 6 bases, with 22 bases lying between them. Written as DNA, the CDR3 is TGTGCCAGCACCCTAGGGGGAGGGGACATTCAGCCCCAGCATTTT. Its protein is CASTLGGGDIQPQHF.

The chain carries TRBV5-6 and TRBJ2-5; D is unclear. CDR1 is SGHDT, CDR2 YYEEEE, per germline. The V gene lost 4 bases and the J gene lost 4 bases, with 14 bases spanning the gap. The CDR3 consists of 14 residues. CDR3 bases: TGTGCCAGCAGCCTTCCGTCCAAGGGAGAGACCCAGTACTTC. Encoded protein: CASSLPSKGETQYF.

V is TRBV6-1 and J is TRBJ1-2, with TRBD1 matching over 7 bases. Trimming cost V 6 bases and J 4 bases; bases outside gene matches: 26. Germline V gives CDR1 MNHNS, CDR2 SASEGT. There are 20 residues in the CDR3. The CDR3 spells CASRPPQARIRQGLGYGYTF. In nucleotides, the CDR3 is TGTGCCAGCAGGCCACCTCAGGCTCGTATCAGACAGGGACTAGGCTATGGCTACACCTTC.

V and J are TRBV6-5 and TRBJ1-1; D uncertain. V was cut by 6 bases and J by 0 bases, with 14 bases left in between. Germline CDR1 and CDR2: MNHEY and SVGAGI. The CDR3 has 15 amino acids. The CDR3 here is CASSPSSWLNTEAFF. The CDR3 region has the DNA TGTGCCAGCAGCCCTTCTAGTTGGCTGAACACTGAAGCTTTCTTT.

J is TRBJ2-3 and V is TRBV15; 13 nucleotides agree with TRBD2. Germline-derived CDR1 and CDR2 are LNHNV and YYDKDF (reference sequence). V gave up 4 bases and J gave up 7 bases; unmatched junction bases: 5. The CDR3 contains 15 residues. The CDR3 DNA reads TGTGCCACCAGCACGAGACTAGCGGGGGGTTATACGCAGTATTTT. As protein: CATSTRLAGGYTQYF.

This clonotype came up a few times. This rearrangement joins TRBV11-3 to TRBJ1-5, with TRBD1 identical over 10 bases. Losses at the gene ends were 4 bases for V and 5 bases for J; bases not matched to a gene: 8. The CDR3 is 16 residues long. Germline values: CDR1 SGHNT, CDR2 YENEEA. The CDR3 DNA is TGTGCCAGCAGCTACGGACAGGGGGTATGGGATCAGCCCCAGCATTTT. Translating it yields CASSYGQGVWDQPQHF.

This clonotype was detected a few times. This chain uses TRBV7-2 with TRBJ2-7; D remains ambiguous. The CDR3 contains 12 residues. V shed 5 bases and J shed 4 bases, with 9 bases lying between them. Germline CDR1 is SGHTA and CDR2 is FQGNSA. Here the CDR3 reads CASSIGLYEQYF. DNA for the CDR3: TGTGCCAGCAGCATTGGCTTGTACGAGCAGTACTTC.

The chain is built from TRBV4-3 and TRBJ1-2, with a tentative D call TRBD1 (5 bases). The CDR3 has 17 residues. V lost 0 bases, J lost 0 bases, and 14 bases lay in between. CDR1 LGHNA and CDR2 YSLEER come from the germline V gene. The CDR3 loop is CASSQERTDTSNYGYTF. In nucleotides, the CDR3 is TGCGCCAGCAGCCAAGAAAGAACGGACACCTCTAACTATGGCTACACCTTC.

The V and J genes are TRBV16 and TRBJ2-2; possibly TRBD2 for D (5 bases). V lost 0 bases, J lost 6 bases, and 11 bases lay in between. The germline gives CDR1 KGHSY, CDR2 FQNENV. This CDR3 is 15 amino acids long. CDR3 residues: CASSQSITSPGELFF. The CDR3, as DNA: TGTGCCAGCAGCCAATCGATTACTAGTCCCGGGGAGCTGTTTTTT.

This clonotype was picked up many times. This chain uses TRBV10-3 with TRBJ1-2; 9 bases fit TRBD1. This CDR3 comprises 17 residues. Losses at the gene ends were 3 bases for V and 0 bases for J; bases not matched to a gene: 8. Germline assignment: CDR1 ENHRY and CDR2 SYGVKD. CDR3 residues: CAISDRTGVIANYGYTF. CDR3 nucleotide sequence: TGTGCCATCAGTGATCGGACAGGGGTTATAGCTAACTATGGCTACACCTTC.

The chain combines TRBV6-5 with TRBJ1-2; 9 nucleotides agree with TRBD1. CDR3 length: 11 amino acids. Germline CDR1 MNHEY, CDR2 SVGAGI. With 10 bases clipped from V and 6 bases from J, the junction kept 3 bases outside the gene matches. The CDR3 region is CANRDRDGYTF. The CDR3 bases are TGTGCCAACCGGGACAGGGATGGCTACACCTTC.

This clonotype was seen a few times. The chain links TRBV6-1 to TRBJ1-5; D not resolved. This CDR3 region has 13 residues. The V and J ends lost 8 bases and 0 bases respectively, with 8 bases between them. Germline lookup yields CDR1 MNHNS and CDR2 SASEGT. CDR3 loop: CASGVRSNQPQHF. The CDR3 coding sequence is TGTGCCAGCGGGGTCCGTAGCAATCAGCCCCAGCATTTT.

This clonotype was seen more than once but under ten times. The chain uses TRBV27 and TRBJ2-5; 8 nucleotides align to TRBD1. The CDR3 covers 13 residues. V trimming: 6 bases; J trimming: 3 bases; junction bases outside the gene matches: 3. CDR1 MNHEY and CDR2 SMNVEV come from the germline V gene (reference sequence). CDR3 nucleotide sequence: TGTGCCAGCAGGACGGACAGGGAAGAGACCCAGTACTTC. Translation gives CASRTDREETQYF.